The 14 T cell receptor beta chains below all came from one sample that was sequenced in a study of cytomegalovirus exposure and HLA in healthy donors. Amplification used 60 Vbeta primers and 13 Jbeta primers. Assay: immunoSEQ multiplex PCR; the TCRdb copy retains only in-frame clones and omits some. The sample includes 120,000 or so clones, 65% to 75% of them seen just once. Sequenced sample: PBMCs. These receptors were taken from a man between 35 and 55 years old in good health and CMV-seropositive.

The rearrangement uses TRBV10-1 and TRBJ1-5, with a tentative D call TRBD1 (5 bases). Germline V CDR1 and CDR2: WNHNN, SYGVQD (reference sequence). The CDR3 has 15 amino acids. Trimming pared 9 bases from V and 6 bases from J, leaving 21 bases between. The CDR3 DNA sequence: TGCGCCAGGACAGTGTTGGCAGGGAAAGCTCAGCCCCAGCATTTT. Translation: CARTVLAGKAQPQHF.

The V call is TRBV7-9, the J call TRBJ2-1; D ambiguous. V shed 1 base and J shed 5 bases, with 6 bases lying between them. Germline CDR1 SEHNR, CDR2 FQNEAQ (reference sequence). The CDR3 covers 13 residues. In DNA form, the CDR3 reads TGTGCCAGCAGCTTAGGACACAACAATGAGCAGTTCTTC. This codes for CASSLGHNNEQFF.

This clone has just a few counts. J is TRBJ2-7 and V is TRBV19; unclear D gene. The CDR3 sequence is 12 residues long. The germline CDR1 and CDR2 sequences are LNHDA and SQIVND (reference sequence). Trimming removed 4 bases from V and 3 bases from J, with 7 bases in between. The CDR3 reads CASSRANYEQYF. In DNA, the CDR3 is TGTGCCAGTAGTAGGGCAAACTACGAGCAGTACTTC.

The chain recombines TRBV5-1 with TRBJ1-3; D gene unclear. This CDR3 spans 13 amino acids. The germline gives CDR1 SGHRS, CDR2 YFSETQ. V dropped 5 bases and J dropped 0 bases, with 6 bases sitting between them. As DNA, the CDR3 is TGCGCCAGCAGGGCGGGCTCTGGAAACACCATATATTTT. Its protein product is CASRAGSGNTIYF. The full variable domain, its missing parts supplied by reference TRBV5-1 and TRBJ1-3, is KAGVTQTPRYLIKTRGQQVTLSCSPISGHRSVSWYQQTPGQGLQFLFEYFSETQRNKGNFPGRFSGRQFSNSRSEMNVSTLELGDSALYLCASRAGSGNTIYFGEGSWLTVV.

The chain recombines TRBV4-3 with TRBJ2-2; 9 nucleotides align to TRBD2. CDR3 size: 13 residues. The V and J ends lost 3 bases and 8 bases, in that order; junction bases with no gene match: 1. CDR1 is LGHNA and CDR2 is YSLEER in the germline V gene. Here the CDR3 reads CASSQGLAGELFF. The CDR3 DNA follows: TGCGCCAGCAGCCAGGGACTAGCTGGGGAGCTGTTTTTT.

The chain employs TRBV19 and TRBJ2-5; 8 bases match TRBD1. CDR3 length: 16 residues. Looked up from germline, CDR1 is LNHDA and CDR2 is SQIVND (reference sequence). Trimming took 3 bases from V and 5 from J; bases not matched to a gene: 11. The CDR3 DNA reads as TGTGCCAGTAGTATTCCCCGGACAGGGAGTTTTGAGACCCAGTACTTC. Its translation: CASSIPRTGSFETQYF.

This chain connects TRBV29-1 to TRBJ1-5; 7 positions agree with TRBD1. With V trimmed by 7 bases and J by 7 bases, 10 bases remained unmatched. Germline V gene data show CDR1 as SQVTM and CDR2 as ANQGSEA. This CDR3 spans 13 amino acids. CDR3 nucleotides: TGCAGCGCCTCGACAGGGCTAGGGCAGCCCCAGCATTTT. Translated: CSASTGLGQPQHF.

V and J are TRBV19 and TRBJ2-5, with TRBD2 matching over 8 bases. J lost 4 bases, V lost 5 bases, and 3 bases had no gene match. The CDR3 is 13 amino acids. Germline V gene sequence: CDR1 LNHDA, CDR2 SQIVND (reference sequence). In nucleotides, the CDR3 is TGTGCCAGTAGTCCCGGGGGGGGAGAGACCCAGTACTTC. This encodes CASSPGGGETQYF.

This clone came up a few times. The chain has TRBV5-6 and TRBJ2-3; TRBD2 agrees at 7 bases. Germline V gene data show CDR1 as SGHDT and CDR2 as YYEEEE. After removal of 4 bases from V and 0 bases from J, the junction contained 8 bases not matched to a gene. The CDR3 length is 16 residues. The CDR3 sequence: CASSIIAGRSTDTQYF. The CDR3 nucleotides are TGTGCCAGCAGCATAATAGCCGGGAGGAGCACAGATACGCAGTATTTT.

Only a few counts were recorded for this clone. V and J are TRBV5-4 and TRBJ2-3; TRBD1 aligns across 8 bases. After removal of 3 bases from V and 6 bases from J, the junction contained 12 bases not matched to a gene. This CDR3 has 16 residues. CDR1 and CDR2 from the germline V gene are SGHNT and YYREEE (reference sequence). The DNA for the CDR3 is TGTGCCAGCAGCTCTAACAGTGGACAGGGCATTGATACGCAGTATTTT. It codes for CASSSNSGQGIDTQYF.

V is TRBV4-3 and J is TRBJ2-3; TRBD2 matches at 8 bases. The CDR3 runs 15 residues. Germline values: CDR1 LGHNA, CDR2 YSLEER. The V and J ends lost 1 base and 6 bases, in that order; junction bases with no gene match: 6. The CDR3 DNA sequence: TGCGCCAGCAGCCAAGCAGGGACTAGTCAGGATACGCAGTATTTT. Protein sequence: CASSQAGTSQDTQYF.

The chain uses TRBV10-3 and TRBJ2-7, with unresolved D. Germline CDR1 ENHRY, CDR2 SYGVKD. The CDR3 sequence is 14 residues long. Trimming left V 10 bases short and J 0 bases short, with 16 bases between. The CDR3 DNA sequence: TGTGCCACCGGCTTTCGACTTCTCTCCTACGAGCAGTACTTC. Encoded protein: CATGFRLLSYEQYF.

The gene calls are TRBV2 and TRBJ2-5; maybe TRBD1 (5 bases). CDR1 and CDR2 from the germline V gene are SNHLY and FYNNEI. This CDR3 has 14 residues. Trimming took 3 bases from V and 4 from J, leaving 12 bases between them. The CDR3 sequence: CASSDLGAGETQYF. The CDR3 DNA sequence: TGTGCCAGCAGTGATCTAGGGGCCGGAGAGACCCAGTACTTC.

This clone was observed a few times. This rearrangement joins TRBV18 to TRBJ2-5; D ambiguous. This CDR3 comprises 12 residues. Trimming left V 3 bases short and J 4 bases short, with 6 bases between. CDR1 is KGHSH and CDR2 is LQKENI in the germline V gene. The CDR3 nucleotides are TGTGCCAGCTCACCTGGCCCAGAGACCCAGTACTTC. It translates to CASSPGPETQYF.